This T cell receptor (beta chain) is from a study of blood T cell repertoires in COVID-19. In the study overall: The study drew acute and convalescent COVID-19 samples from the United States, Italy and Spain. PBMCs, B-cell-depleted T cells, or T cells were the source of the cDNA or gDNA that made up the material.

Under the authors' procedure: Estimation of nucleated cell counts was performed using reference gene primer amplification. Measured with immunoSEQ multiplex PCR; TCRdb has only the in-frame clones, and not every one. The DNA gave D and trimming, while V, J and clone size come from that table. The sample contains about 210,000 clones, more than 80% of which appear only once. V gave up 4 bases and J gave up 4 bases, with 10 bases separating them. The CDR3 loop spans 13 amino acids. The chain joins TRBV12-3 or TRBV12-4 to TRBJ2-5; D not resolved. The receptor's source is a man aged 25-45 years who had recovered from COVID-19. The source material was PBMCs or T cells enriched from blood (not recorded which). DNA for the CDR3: TGTGCCAGCAGTTCACTAACACCAGAGACCCAGTACTTC. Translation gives CASSSLTPETQYF.